The rows below give T cell receptor beta chains drawn from one sample of a study of cytomegalovirus exposure and HLA in healthy donors. The assay was immunoSEQ multiplex PCR, and TCRdb's table has in-frame clones only and misses some. The repertoire holds about 100,000 clones, 65% to 80% seen once, with over 6% in the top ten. Sequencing input: PBMCs. These receptors came from a man between 35 and 55 years old in good health and CMV-seropositive. Both conserved end residues are part of each CDR3. D genes are given only for firm matches. Expanded clones get a size class; other rows say once, few or many, or leave the size out.

j_call d_call v_call clone_size cdr3_aa cdr3_nt
TRBJ2-2 TRBD1 TRBV28 . CASSTAGGTGTTGELFF TGTGCCAGCAGCACAGCCGGAGGGACAGGGACCACCGGGGAGCTGTTTTTT
TRBJ1-3 . TRBV5-4 . CASSPSSGNTIYF TGTGCCAGCAGTCCGAGCTCTGGAAACACCATATATTTT
TRBJ2-6 . TRBV2 . CASSEASSGANVLTF TGTGCCAGCAGTGAGGCTAGCTCTGGGGCCAACGTCCTGACTTTC
TRBJ2-7 . TRBV18 . CASSPGGHEQYF TGTGCCAGCTCACCAGGGGGCCACGAGCAGTACTTC
TRBJ1-2 TRBD1 TRBV15 . CATSSQGAGYTF TGTGCCACCAGCAGTCAGGGGGCTGGCTACACCTTC
TRBJ2-7 TRBD1 TRBV11-2 . CASSLGLRDRRGYEQYF TGTGCCAGCAGCTTAGGTCTCCGGGACAGGCGTGGTTACGAGCAGTACTTC
TRBJ1-1 . TRBV5-1 . CASSLPTANTEAFF TGCGCCAGCAGCCTACCGACAGCGAACACTGAAGCTTTCTTT
TRBJ2-2 TRBD1 TRBV7-8 . CASSSRQGTTGELFF TGTGCCAGCAGCTCCCGACAGGGTACCACCGGGGAGCTGTTTTTT
TRBJ1-3 TRBD1 TRBV4-1 once CASSQVGQGAYGNTIYF TGCGCCAGCAGCCAAGTGGGACAGGGGGCTTATGGAAACACCATATATTTT
TRBJ1-4 TRBD1 TRBV18 . CASSLTGSEKLFF TGTGCCAGCTCACTGACAGGGAGTGAAAAACTGTTTTTT
TRBJ2-4 TRBD1 TRBV5-1 . CASSHGQRQGSKNIQYF TGCGCCAGCAGCCATGGCCAGCGACAGGGGAGCAAAAACATTCAGTACTTC
TRBJ2-1 TRBD1 TRBV5-8 . CASSSTGSKINEQFF TGTGCCAGCAGCTCGACAGGGTCGAAGATAAATGAGCAGTTCTTC
TRBJ2-7 TRBD2 TRBV29-1 . CSVARAGEFYEQYF TGCAGCGTTGCCCGAGCGGGAGAATTCTACGAGCAGTACTTC
TRBJ2-1 . TRBV5-4 . CASSSLENNEQFF TGTGCCAGCAGCTCTCTAGAGAACAATGAGCAGTTCTTC
TRBJ1-1 . TRBV18 . CASSPLKGRGPGNTEAFF TGTGCCAGCTCACCCCTTAAAGGCAGGGGACCAGGGAACACTGAAGCTTTCTTT
TRBJ2-5 TRBD2 TRBV13 . CASSLTSGAYQETQYF TGTGCCAGCAGCCTTACTAGCGGGGCGTACCAAGAGACCCAGTACTTC
TRBJ1-6 . TRBV5-4 few CASSLGYSSSPLHF TGTGCCAGCAGCTTGGGGTATTCGAGTTCACCCCTCCACTTT
TRBJ2-5 . TRBV21-1 . CASSKAWVGTGGAGETQYF TGTGCCAGCAGCAAAGCGTGGGTAGGGACAGGGGGCGCGGGAGAGACCCAGTACTTC
TRBJ2-1 TRBD1 TRBV15 few CATSRRTGHNEQFF TGTGCCACCAGCAGACGGACAGGTCACAATGAGCAGTTCTTC
TRBJ2-1 TRBD2 TRBV5-6 . CASSFGTSGVSYNEQFF TGTGCCAGCAGCTTCGGGACTAGCGGGGTCTCCTACAATGAGCAGTTCTTC
TRBJ1-5 . TRBV5-1 . CASSFGANQPQHF TGCGCCAGCAGCTTTGGGGCCAATCAGCCCCAGCATTTT
TRBJ1-5 . TRBV29-1 few CSVRLTGANQPQHF TGCAGCGTTCGCCTGACAGGAGCTAACCAGCCCCAGCATTTT
TRBJ1-5 TRBD1 TRBV27 . CASSPTTGGNQPQHF TGTGCCAGCAGTCCGACCACAGGGGGCAATCAGCCCCAGCATTTT
TRBJ2-6 TRBD2 TRBV28 . CASLAGARWANVLTF TGTGCCAGCCTAGCGGGGGCCAGATGGGCCAACGTCCTGACTTTC
TRBJ1-1 TRBD1 TRBV5-1 . CASSLRTGNPTEAFF TGCGCCAGCAGCTTGAGGACAGGGAACCCCACTGAAGCTTTCTTT
TRBJ2-1 . TRBV5-4 . CASKGSSYNEQFF TGTGCCAGCAAAGGGAGCTCCTACAATGAGCAGTTCTTC
TRBJ2-3 . TRBV12-1 . CASSLPIYAQYF TGTGCCAGCTCTCTACCCATCTACGCGCAGTATTTT
TRBJ1-1 . TRBV5-1 once CASSLFSEGEAFF TGCGCCAGCAGCTTGTTCTCTGAGGGTGAAGCTTTCTTT
TRBJ2-7 TRBD1 TRBV7-8 once CASSLAPGQSYEQYF TGTGCCAGCAGCTTAGCCCCGGGACAGTCCTACGAGCAGTACTTC
TRBJ2-3 TRBD2 TRBV2 . CASRLAGSTDTQYF TGTGCCAGCCGGCTAGCGGGGAGCACAGATACGCAGTATTTT
TRBJ2-1 TRBD2 TRBV5-1 . CASSLDGGAHNEQFF TGCGCCAGCAGCTTGGACGGGGGGGCCCACAATGAGCAGTTCTTC
TRBJ1-1 . TRBV21-1 . CASSKGDRENTEAFF TGTGCCAGCAGCAAGGGGGACAGGGAGAACACTGAAGCTTTCTTT
TRBJ2-1 TRBD2 TRBV14 . CASSQATSGYNEQFF TGTGCCAGCAGCCAAGCGACTAGCGGCTACAATGAGCAGTTCTTC
TRBJ2-7 TRBD2 TRBV9 . CASSVALGGGYEQYF TGTGCCAGCAGCGTTGCCTTGGGGGGGGGCTACGAGCAGTACTTC
TRBJ1-1 . TRBV6-5 . CASSGGVGDTEAFF TGTGCCAGCAGTGGAGGGGTGGGGGACACTGAAGCTTTCTTT
TRBJ2-1 . TRBV2 . CASSVRTINEQFF TGTGCCAGCAGTGTTCGGACTATCAATGAGCAGTTCTTC
TRBJ2-2 . TRBV2 . CASSEAAGLNTGELFF TGTGCCAGCAGTGAAGCGGCGGGATTGAACACCGGGGAGCTGTTTTTT
TRBJ2-7 . TRBV6-5 . CASGHPSYEQYF TGTGCCAGCGGACACCCCTCCTACGAGCAGTACTTC
TRBJ2-7 TRBD2 TRBV4-1 . CASSHSTGGRPYEQYF TGCGCCAGCAGCCATTCGACTGGCGGGAGACCCTACGAGCAGTACTTC
TRBJ2-1 . TRBV11-1 . CASSSGPQNSNNEQFF TGTGCCAGCAGCTCCGGCCCACAAAACAGCAACAATGAGCAGTTCTTC
TRBJ2-5 . TRBV19 once CASKANQETQYF TGTGCCAGTAAAGCCAACCAAGAGACCCAGTACTTC
TRBJ2-5 TRBD1 TRBV11-3 . CASSLGQGTETQYF TGTGCCAGCAGCCTAGGACAGGGTACGGAGACCCAGTACTTC
TRBJ2-2 TRBD1 TRBV4-1 . CASSPEGQLTGELFF TGCGCCAGCAGCCCAGAGGGACAGCTAACCGGGGAGCTGTTTTTT
TRBJ2-2 TRBD2 TRBV11-2 few CASSLPTSGGPPTGELFF TGTGCCAGCAGCTTGCCGACTAGCGGGGGCCCCCCAACCGGGGAGCTGTTTTTT
TRBJ1-1 TRBD1 TRBV5-4 . CASSSRGLNTEAFF TGTGCCAGCAGCTCCAGGGGGCTGAACACTGAAGCTTTCTTT
TRBJ2-3 . TRBV27 . CASSPFGDTQYF TGTGCCAGCAGTCCCTTCGGGGATACGCAGTATTTT